This is a list of T cell receptor beta chains from one sample in a study of blood T cell repertoires in COVID-19. This table comes from immunoSEQ multiplex PCR, and its TCRdb copy is limited to in-frame clones, with some not included. This sample has 93,000 or so clones, with approximately 89% found just once. Sample: peripheral blood. These receptor sequences come from an elderly woman in a cohort sampled during active COVID-19. Both conserved end residues are part of each CDR3. The order of the fields is J gene, clone size, D gene, V gene, CDR3 DNA, CDR3 protein. The D gene is left open where the match is weak. Clone size, where shown, is once, few, many, or a class for clones that have expanded.

TRBJ1-1,-,-,TRBV12-3/TRBV12-4,TGTGCCAGCAGGAGGACAGTGAACACTGAAGCTTTCTTT,CASRRTVNTEAFF
TRBJ1-4,-,TRBD1,TRBV5-1,TGCGCCAGCAGCCCTACGACAGGGGTAGGAGAAAAACTGTTTTTT,CASSPTTGVGEKLFF
TRBJ2-3,-,TRBD2,TRBV4-1,TGCGCCAGCACCCCAGGGACTAGCAGTCGAACAGATACGCAGTATTTT,CASTPGTSSRTDTQYF
TRBJ2-5,few,-,TRBV5-1,TGCGCCAGCAGCTTGGTTCAGGGAAACCAAGAGACCCAGTACTTC,CASSLVQGNQETQYF
TRBJ2-1,-,TRBD2,TRBV19,TGTGCCAGTAGTATAGAAGCCGGGAGGGCCCCTGAGCAGTTCTTC,CASSIEAGRAPEQFF
TRBJ2-7,-,-,TRBV7-9,TGTGCCAGCAGCTTAACGGTTTCAGGGGGAGGCTACGAGCAGTACTTC,CASSLTVSGGGYEQYF
TRBJ1-6,-,TRBD1,TRBV18,TGTGCCAGCTCACCCGACAGGGGAGGGAATTCACCCCTCCACTTT,CASSPDRGGNSPLHF
TRBJ1-2,once,TRBD1,TRBV6-1,TGTGCCAGCAGTGAATGGGACAGGGGCCCATTCGGCTACACCTTC,CASSEWDRGPFGYTF
TRBJ2-1,-,TRBD2,TRBV7-9,TGTGCCAGCAGCTTTCTAGCGGGGGCCGCTACGGAGCAGTTCTTC,CASSFLAGAATEQFF
TRBJ2-7,-,TRBD1,TRBV19,TGTGCCAGTAGTATACTGGGACAGGTCTACGAGCAGTACTTC,CASSILGQVYEQYF
TRBJ1-4,-,-,TRBV4-1,TGCGCCAGCAGCCAAGCAGGGGTGTGGGGTGAAAAACTGTTTTTT,CASSQAGVWGEKLFF
TRBJ2-1,once,TRBD1,TRBV4-2,TGTGCCAGCAGCCAACCGGGGACAGGGGCCGCTGATTGGGGGAATGAGCAGTTCTTC,CASSQPGTGAADWGNEQFF
TRBJ2-7,once,TRBD2,TRBV6-5,TGTGCCAGCGGATTAGCGGGAGACTACGAGCAGTACTTC,CASGLAGDYEQYF
TRBJ2-1,-,-,TRBV10-2,TGCGCCAGCAAAGAGGTTTATGAGCAGTTCTTC,CASKEVYEQFF
TRBJ2-2,-,TRBD1,TRBV29-1,TGCAGCGTCGTCCCGACAGGGTTCGGGAACACCGGGGAGCTGTTTTTT,CSVVPTGFGNTGELFF
TRBJ1-4,-,TRBD1,TRBV3-1/TRBV3-2,TGTGCCAGCAGCCAAGAGGGACAGAATAATGAAAAACTGTTTTTT,CASSQEGQNNEKLFF
TRBJ2-7,-,-,TRBV28,TGTGCCAGCAGGGTCACCCCGGCTAGTACATACGAGCAGTACTTC,CASRVTPASTYEQYF
TRBJ2-1,-,-,TRBV12-5,TGTGCTAGTGGTTTGCCCAGGAAGTTCTTC,CASGLPRKFF
TRBJ2-3,-,TRBD2,TRBV4-1,TGCGCCAGCAGCCAGCATCTACTAGCGGGGAACACAGATACGCAGTATTTT,CASSQHLLAGNTDTQYF
TRBJ2-3,few,TRBD2,TRBV5-1,TGCGCCAGCAGCTTGCTAGCGGGGATTAGCACAGATACGCAGTATTTT,CASSLLAGISTDTQYF
TRBJ2-1,-,-,TRBV7-3,TGTGCCAGCAGCTTAGGAGCCAGGGGAAACAATGAGCAGTTCTTC,CASSLGARGNNEQFF
TRBJ2-5,-,TRBD2,TRBV4-2,TGTGCCAGCAGCCCCAGTGCGGGAGTGGGGGAGACCCAGTACTTC,CASSPSAGVGETQYF
TRBJ1-2,-,-,TRBV18,TGTGCCAGCTCACCCTCGGGGGACGTTCCTAACTATGGCTACACCTTC,CASSPSGDVPNYGYTF
TRBJ1-5,-,-,TRBV11-2,TGTGCCAGCAGCTCCAGACAGGATGGTCAGCCCCAGCATTTT,CASSSRQDGQPQHF
TRBJ2-1,-,TRBD2,TRBV27,TGTGCCATACGGGGGGGAGGATCCTACAATGAGCAGTTCTTC,CAIRGGGSYNEQFF
TRBJ2-1,-,-,TRBV11-3,TGTGCCAGCAGTTTAGGACAGTTTCCCTCTAATGAGCAGTTCTTC,CASSLGQFPSNEQFF
TRBJ2-2,-,TRBD2,TRBV7-2,TGTGCCAGCAGCTTAGGCAGTAGCGGGGGGAACACCGGGGAGCTGTTTTTT,CASSLGSSGGNTGELFF
TRBJ1-1,-,-,TRBV30,TGTGCCTGGAAGGGGCAGGGTACCTTCCTGAACACTGAAGCTTTCTTT,CAWKGQGTFLNTEAFF
TRBJ1-3,once,TRBD1,TRBV25-1,TGTGCCAGCAGTTACGGGACAGGGGTAAACACCATATATTTT,CASSYGTGVNTIYF
TRBJ2-3,-,TRBD1,TRBV6-5,TGTGCCAGCAGTCCACGACAGGGCAGCACAGATACGCAGTATTTT,CASSPRQGSTDTQYF
TRBJ1-2,-,-,TRBV6-5,TGTGCCAGCAGTTACGACAACTTGGACGGAGGTCTGGGCTACACCTTC,CASSYDNLDGGLGYTF
TRBJ1-4,-,-,TRBV30,TGTGCCCATCAACCCGGACAGGAAAAACTGTTTTTT,CAHQPGQEKLFF
TRBJ2-5,-,-,TRBV7-2,TGTGCCAGCAGCTTATTCTCTCACGCCGGGGAGACCCAGTACTTC,CASSLFSHAGETQYF
TRBJ2-3,-,-,TRBV19,TGTGCCAGTAGTATGGGAGGAGGAATAGATACGCAGTATTTT,CASSMGGGIDTQYF
TRBJ1-3,-,-,TRBV5-1,TGCGCCAGCAGCTTGGCCCCACAGAGCTCTGGAAACACCATATATTTT,CASSLAPQSSGNTIYF
TRBJ2-1,-,-,TRBV14,TGTGCCAGCAGCCAAGATCGGGGGACCAGATTCAATGAGCAGTTCTTC,CASSQDRGTRFNEQFF
TRBJ2-5,-,TRBD1,TRBV19,TGTGCCAGTAGTCTCCGACAGGGTGCGGAGACCCAGTACTTC,CASSLRQGAETQYF
TRBJ1-3,-,-,TRBV6-5,TGTGCCAGCAGAGCCTCTGGAAACACCATATATTTT,CASRASGNTIYF
TRBJ1-2,-,-,TRBV14,TGTGCCAGCAGCCAAGCCGTCTATGGCTACACCTTC,CASSQAVYGYTF
TRBJ2-7,-,TRBD1,TRBV29-1,TGCAGCGTCGGAACAGGGGGCGGGGGCTACGAGCAGTACTTC,CSVGTGGGGYEQYF
TRBJ2-2,-,TRBD2,TRBV28,TGTGCCAGCAGTTTATTACCGGGAGGGGGGACCGGGGAGCTGTTTTTT,CASSLLPGGGTGELFF
TRBJ2-1,-,TRBD2,TRBV4-2,TGTGCCAGCAGCCAAGGAACTAGCGGGCCCTCCTACAATGAGCAGTTCTTC,CASSQGTSGPSYNEQFF
TRBJ1-1,-,TRBD1,TRBV5-1,TGCGCCAGCACCCAACAGGGGGCGAGCACTGAAGCTTTCTTT,CASTQQGASTEAFF
TRBJ1-2,-,TRBD1,TRBV6-1,TGTGCCAGCAGTGTAAACGGACAGGGGCTCACTACTTATGGCTACACCTTC,CASSVNGQGLTTYGYTF
TRBJ2-2,-,-,TRBV15,TGTGCCACCAGCAGAGATACGACAGAACGCCGGGAGCTGTTTTTT,CATSRDTTERRELFF
TRBJ2-7,-,-,TRBV18,TGTGCCAGCTCACCACCGGCACAGGACGAGCAGTACTTC,CASSPPAQDEQYF
TRBJ2-3,-,-,TRBV5-4,TGTGCCAGCAGCCCACGGCGGAGCCCTAGCACAGATACGCAGTATTTT,CASSPRRSPSTDTQYF
TRBJ1-5,-,-,TRBV27,TGTGCCAGCAGTTGGGAGAGCAATCAGCCCCAGCATTTT,CASSWESNQPQHF
TRBJ2-2,-,-,TRBV29-1,TGCAGCGTTGCTAGCGTGACGAACACCGGGGAGCTGTTTTTT,CSVASVTNTGELFF